The TCR beta chain described here comes from a study of early T cells in non-severe SARS-CoV-2 infection. MiXCR, applied by TCRdb to the 5' RACE reads, yields one record per CDR3 protein. The sample has roughly 24,000 distinct CDR3 sequences, more than 3.5% seen once. The CDR3 runs 13 residues. In germline, CDR1 is DFQATT, CDR2 SNEGSKA (reference sequence). The V and J ends lost 5 bases and 4 bases respectively, with 14 bases between them. In its sample, this clonotype was seen many times. The chain has TRBV20-1 and TRBJ1-1; D remains unclear. This receptor was identified in an adult who was a healthcare worker with PCR-confirmed SARS-CoV-2 infection or an uninfected control (not recorded which). Sequencing was done on a sample of whole blood. DNA for the CDR3: TGCAGTGCTGCCTCCCGAGGTTCCACTGAAGCTTTCTTT. It specifies CSAASRGSTEAFF.